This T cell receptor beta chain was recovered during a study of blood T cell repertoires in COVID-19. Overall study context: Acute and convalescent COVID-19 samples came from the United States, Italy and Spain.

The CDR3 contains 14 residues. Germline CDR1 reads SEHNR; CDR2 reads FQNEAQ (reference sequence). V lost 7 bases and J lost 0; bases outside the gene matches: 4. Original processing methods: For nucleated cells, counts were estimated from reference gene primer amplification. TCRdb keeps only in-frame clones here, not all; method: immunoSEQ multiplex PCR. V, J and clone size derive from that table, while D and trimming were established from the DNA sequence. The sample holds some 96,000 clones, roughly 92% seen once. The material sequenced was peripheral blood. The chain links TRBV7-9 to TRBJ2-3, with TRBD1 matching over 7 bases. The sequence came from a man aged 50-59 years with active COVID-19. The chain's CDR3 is CASTVQGSTDTQYF. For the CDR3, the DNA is TGTGCCAGCACCGTACAGGGGAGCACAGATACGCAGTATTTT.